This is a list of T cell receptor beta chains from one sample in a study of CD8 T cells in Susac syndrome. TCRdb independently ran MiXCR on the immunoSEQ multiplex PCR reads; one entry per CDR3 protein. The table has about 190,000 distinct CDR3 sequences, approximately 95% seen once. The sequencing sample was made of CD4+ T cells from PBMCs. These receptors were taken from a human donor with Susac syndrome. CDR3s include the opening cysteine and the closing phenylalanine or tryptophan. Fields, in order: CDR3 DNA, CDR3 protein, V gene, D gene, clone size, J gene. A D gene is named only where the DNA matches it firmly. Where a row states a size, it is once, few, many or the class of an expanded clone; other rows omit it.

CDR3 DNA: TGTGCCAGCAGCCAACAACCCAACACCGGGGAGCTGTTTTTT
CDR3 protein: CASSQQPNTGELFF
V gene: TRBV3-1
D gene: -
clone size: -
J gene: TRBJ2-2

CDR3 DNA: TGTGCCTGGAGGCCGGGACACTCTGGCATCTCCTATAATTCACCCCTCCACTTT
CDR3 protein: CAWRPGHSGISYNSPLHF
V gene: TRBV30
D gene: -
clone size: -
J gene: TRBJ1-6

CDR3 DNA: TGTGCCAGCAGACCCCGGGTTAGGGGCTCCTATAATTCACCCCTCCACTTT
CDR3 protein: CASRPRVRGSYNSPLHF
V gene: TRBV6-2/TRBV6-3
D gene: -
clone size: -
J gene: TRBJ1-6

CDR3 DNA: TGTGCCTGGAGCCGGGACAGGGCCTACAATGAGCAGTTCTTC
CDR3 protein: CAWSRDRAYNEQFF
V gene: TRBV30
D gene: TRBD1
clone size: once
J gene: TRBJ2-1

CDR3 DNA: TGTGCCAGCAACGAGGGCGTTAGTGGCTACACCTTC
CDR3 protein: CASNEGVSGYTF
V gene: TRBV6-2/TRBV6-3
D gene: -
clone size: -
J gene: TRBJ1-2

CDR3 DNA: TGTGCCAGCAGTTTATTCGGGAATAACAATCAGCCCCAGCATTTT
CDR3 protein: CASSLFGNNNQPQHF
V gene: TRBV12-3/TRBV12-4
D gene: -
clone size: -
J gene: TRBJ1-5

CDR3 DNA: TGTGCCAGCAGCTTAGGGAGCATGGGTAATGAAAAACTGTTTTTT
CDR3 protein: CASSLGSMGNEKLFF
V gene: TRBV7-3
D gene: -
clone size: -
J gene: TRBJ1-4

CDR3 DNA: TGTGCCAGCAGCCAAGACCTAGACAGTGAAGCTTTCTTT
CDR3 protein: CASSQDLDSEAFF
V gene: TRBV14
D gene: -
clone size: -
J gene: TRBJ1-1

CDR3 DNA: TGCGCCAGCAGCCAAGAGGGGACATCATGGGAGCAGTTCTTC
CDR3 protein: CASSQEGTSWEQFF
V gene: TRBV4-1
D gene: -
clone size: once
J gene: TRBJ2-1

CDR3 DNA: TGTGCCAGCAGCTCGGGACTCAACACTGAAGCTTTCTTT
CDR3 protein: CASSSGLNTEAFF
V gene: TRBV5-6
D gene: -
clone size: -
J gene: TRBJ1-1

CDR3 DNA: TGCAGCGTTGCCGGTGGGACAACCGATTCACCCCTCCACTTT
CDR3 protein: CSVAGGTTDSPLHF
V gene: TRBV29-1
D gene: -
clone size: -
J gene: TRBJ1-6

CDR3 DNA: TGTGCCAGCTCACCACGTAAGGTCGAGGGATTGGCTGAAGCTTTCTTT
CDR3 protein: CASSPRKVEGLAEAFF
V gene: TRBV18
D gene: -
clone size: once
J gene: TRBJ1-1

CDR3 DNA: TGTGCCAGCAGTGCGAACCAAGAGACCCAGTACTTC
CDR3 protein: CASSANQETQYF
V gene: TRBV28
D gene: -
clone size: -
J gene: TRBJ2-5

CDR3 DNA: TGTGCCAGCAACCTGATCGGGGGGCTTGGCTCCTACAATGAGCAGTTCTTC
CDR3 protein: CASNLIGGLGSYNEQFF
V gene: TRBV12-3/TRBV12-4
D gene: -
clone size: -
J gene: TRBJ2-1

CDR3 DNA: TGTGCCTGGAGTCTCAACAGTGCTGAAGCTTTCTTT
CDR3 protein: CAWSLNSAEAFF
V gene: TRBV30
D gene: -
clone size: -
J gene: TRBJ1-1

CDR3 DNA: TGTGCCAGCCAAGAGGACGAGCAGTACTTC
CDR3 protein: CASQEDEQYF
V gene: TRBV2
D gene: -
clone size: -
J gene: TRBJ2-7

CDR3 DNA: TGTGCCAGCAGTTCCCTCGGACGGGTAGGCTACACCTTC
CDR3 protein: CASSSLGRVGYTF
V gene: TRBV6-5
D gene: -
clone size: -
J gene: TRBJ1-2

CDR3 DNA: TGCAGCGTCGTACAGGGGGACACTGAAGCTTTCTTT
CDR3 protein: CSVVQGDTEAFF
V gene: TRBV29-1
D gene: TRBD1
clone size: -
J gene: TRBJ1-1

CDR3 DNA: TGTGCCAGCAGTGAATACGTGTCAGGAGGTAGGCGGACTGAAGCTTTCTTT
CDR3 protein: CASSEYVSGGRRTEAFF
V gene: TRBV25-1
D gene: -
clone size: -
J gene: TRBJ1-1

CDR3 DNA: TGTGCCAGCAGCTCCTCCCGGAGGAACTCTGGGGCCAACGTCCTGACTTTC
CDR3 protein: CASSSSRRNSGANVLTF
V gene: TRBV7-2
D gene: -
clone size: -
J gene: TRBJ2-6

CDR3 DNA: TGTGCCAGCAGTGGGGACAGTGAAAAGCTGAACACCGGGGAGCTGTTTTTT
CDR3 protein: CASSGDSEKLNTGELFF
V gene: TRBV6-9
D gene: TRBD1
clone size: -
J gene: TRBJ2-2

CDR3 DNA: TGTGCCATCCTCCCCGGGCGGTACAACACCGGGGAGCTGTTTTTT
CDR3 protein: CAILPGRYNTGELFF
V gene: TRBV10-3
D gene: -
clone size: -
J gene: TRBJ2-2